The source of this T cell receptor (beta chain) is a study of cytomegalovirus exposure and HLA in healthy donors listed by TCRdb under 2017. About the investigation overall: In an earlier analysis of 587 of the donors, approximately 260 Gb of sequence data and 90 million to 120 million unique TCR beta sequences from roughly 190 million T cells were reported. An early release that covered roughly 600 HLA-typed donors contained about 300 gigabases of sequencing data and approximately 85 million unique TCR sequences. Donor age, sex, ethnicity and CMV serostatus were compiled alongside the repertoire data. The number of typed donors differed by locus: roughly 620-640 for A, B, C, DRB1 and DQB1; 500 to 550 for DQA1; fewer than 610 for DPA1; and around 470 for DPB1. Four to six DR-DQ haplotypes were handled as single units for association and clustering because linkage in the cohort was strong. A later genetic analysis used genome-wide SNP genotypes for about three fifths of the 666 donors, treating that subset as a discovery cohort. In addition to the first cohort of around 670 subjects, a separate validation cohort of about 120 different subjects was used. High-throughput TCR immunosequencing, statistical association of individual TCRs with disease status, and machine learning were combined to predict cytomegalovirus infection status. The later analysis used no new phenotypic data to find candidate immune exposures, relying instead on TCR beta sequences and their occurrence across donors. All discovery cohort repertoires had been generated using a single sequencing platform. A later analysis re-examined previously published TCR beta repertoires from roughly 650 donors and added high-resolution HLA genotyping to investigate patterns of TCR occurrence. An earlier analysis of a few hundred of the donors applied high-throughput TCR beta sequencing to assess whether each TCR beta V gene segment acted as functional or pseudogenic. Among under 450 genotyped donors of the cohort, an average of around 240,000 unique TCR beta nucleotide sequences were sequenced per donor, roughly 18% of them non-productive. Class I and class II HLA loci were covered by the typing at four-digit resolution. The study used immunosequencing to profile the T cell repertoires of about 670 subjects and linked those repertoires to cytomegalovirus serostatus. Among the roughly 380 genotyped donors, approximately 81% belonged to the genetic ancestry cluster associated with self-reported Caucasian donors. The study was designed to test whether signatures of past pathogen exposure could be identified by cataloging public T cell receptors. General study outcomes and caveats: This cohort had only TCR beta chains sequenced, and the lack of alpha or paired-chain data limited which features could be detected. Correlated functional status among segregating V segments might be attributable to linkage disequilibrium, but an unknown experimental factor could not be ruled out. Because counts were too low, roughly 16 rarely observed V segments, including chromosome 9 orphons, were excluded from the earlier analysis of around 590 of the donors. An association between a missense DCLRE1C variant and V-gene and J-gene trimming of TCR beta chains was found in a later genetic analysis and replicated in an independent cohort. In a later analysis, HLA-associated TCR beta chains showed more clonal expansion and lower generation probabilities than non-associated chains that were equally common. Three of the identified cytomegalovirus-associated TCR beta chains were confirmed in vitro to be specific for cytomegalovirus antigens. In a later analysis, most CMV-associated TCR beta chains were found to appear HLA-restricted, with HLA associations seemingly driven largely by CMV exposure. Immune exposure information for the cohort was limited to CMV serostatus. According to a later analysis, parvovirus B19, influenza, CMV and Epstein-Barr virus appeared linked to several top co-occurrence clusters. Cytomegalovirus status was reported to be diagnosed by the classifier with high specificity and sensitivity in both the original and validation cohorts. While some public TCRs were present in many individuals, most TCR sequences turned up only very rarely across donors. Specific HLA alleles were associated with roughly 17,000 TCR beta sequences at a false discovery rate of 0.05 in a later analysis. According to the authors, the approach could potentially be generalized to other disease states and immunological phenotypes. A later analysis found that TCR association rates varied across HLA loci, with DRB1 alleles showing the most associated TCRs and HLA-C alleles the fewest. In the study, around 150 TCR beta chains were listed as associated with cytomegalovirus. A cluster of highly shared sequence variants was judged likely to be a technical artifact of the sequencing pipeline. Compared with the 666-donor mean, donors in an Asian-associated ancestry cluster had fewer N-insertions in productive TCRs, according to a later genetic analysis. A further reported finding was that TCR beta sequences accurately predicted the HLA-A and HLA-B alleles for most subjects in the first cohort. Some IMGT-functional V segments, including TRBV6-2 and TRBV6-3, could not be distinguished by the 87-base-pair reads and were therefore excluded. Because HLA typing was missing for some donors at each locus, association tests included only the typed subset. In an earlier analysis of under 600 of the donors, most TCR beta V segments were observed in productive rearrangements about 87% or about 30% of the time, broadly matching IMGT annotations. Strong co-occurrence of HLA alleles, especially DR and DQ, made assigning TCR associations to individual alleles difficult. Roughly uniform sequencing depth across donors was assumed in presence/absence analyses, although this assumption may not hold.

In the case of this clone: The clone's antigen remains unknown. No per-base quality is available; no much larger clone lies one base away.

Libraries were made using the immunoSEQ multiplex PCR assay. A mixture of 60 forward primers for TCR Vbeta segments and 13 reverse primers for TCR Jbeta segments was used in the multiplex PCR. The CDR3 region of rearranged TCR beta genes was amplified from genomic DNA with a multiplex PCR assay. The amplified TCR beta libraries were sequenced on the Illumina HiSeq System as 87-base-pair reads. The authors' pipeline ran thus. A later analysis tallied about 77 million unique TCR beta chains across the 666 repertoires, and around 12 million of those chains were shared by two or more donors. To remove PCR and sequencing errors, raw reads were error-corrected and collapsed into unique sequences using a nearest-neighbor algorithm that merged closely related sequences. To assign V, D and J gene segments, CDR3 sequences were aligned to IMGT reference sequences. Each retained sequence needed at least a six-nucleotide match to both a V gene segment and a J gene segment. A rearrangement counted as productive if the CDR3 had no stop codons and remained in frame with V and J, and every other rearrangement counted as non-productive. Following IMGT convention, CDR3 was defined as the stretch from the second conserved V-encoded cysteine up to the conserved J-encoded phenylalanine. In an earlier analysis of around 570 of the donors, sequences lacking an unambiguous match to a single V gene segment were excluded. An earlier analysis of approximately 590 of the donors classified V segments as functional when productive rearrangements were above 56.7% and as segregating when the standard deviation between donors was above 5%. A statistical classification framework was built to diagnose cytomegalovirus status from the catalog of TCR beta chain sequences. In a later analysis, TCR nucleotide sequences were compared against IMGT/GENE-DB human TR gene sequences so that V and J genes could be assigned. The TCRdist pipeline was used in a later analysis to assign CDR3 sequences and most-parsimonious VDJ recombination scenarios. In a later analysis, every TCR beta chain was defined by the combination of its CDR3 amino acid sequence and its V-gene family, and reads without a unique V-gene family were dropped. In a later analysis, fewer than 650 highly shared, low-generation-probability nucleotide sequences were removed to address suspected cross-contamination and a sequencing artifact. For each public chain, a later analysis derived a clonal expansion index from normalized ranks of inferred template counts within each repertoire. Generation probabilities in a later analysis came from a VDJ recombination model fitted to out-of-frame rearrangements, and those results were checked against IGoR. A later analysis scored TCR-TCR, TCR-HLA and TCR-CMV co-occurrence with hypergeometric tests, applying a repertoire-size bias correction to TCR pairs. To estimate false discovery rates, a later analysis permuted the HLA or CMV assignments 20 times. In a later analysis, co-occurring TCRs were grouped using DBSCAN, and TCRdist sequence similarity was added for clustering within HLA-allele-positive subsets. Repertoires with fewer than 30,000 or more than 120,000 public chains, plus five repertoires with anomalous nucleotide sharing, were excluded from co-occurrence clustering. What TCRdb holds here is the immuneACCESS table cut down to in-frame rearrangements. Part of the clones is not present; checked against another copy, under half of the missing clones reflect an unresolved V gene, and the others are unexplained. D and trimming were read from the DNA, whereas the V and J calls and clone size are those reported in that table. The sample table holds approximately 91,000 clones, of which around nine tenths were seen once. Of the sample, approximately 10% falls within the top ten clones.

In total, roughly 670 healthy bone marrow donors made up the cohort. At the time of sampling, every cohort member was nominally healthy, though immune exposures that went unrecorded were likely present. The donor was CMV seropositive and belonged to the group of more than 250 seropositive cohort members. Every donor gave a peripheral blood sample, and the peripheral blood mononuclear cells from that sample were used for TCR beta sequencing. The Qiagen DNeasy Blood Extraction Kit was used to extract genomic DNA from the blood cell samples. The CDR3 contains 14 residues, cysteine and phenylalanine counted. Here the CDR3 DNA is all that survives: 42 bases in frame from base 1. Cut back by 2 bases and 2 bases, the V and J ends lie 10 bases apart. CDR1 and CDR2 (MNHEY, SVGAGI) derive from the germline V gene.

The chain is encoded by TRBV6-5 joined to TRBJ2-7; no D gene is confidently identified. Source material: PBMCs. This receptor was taken from a man in his thirties or forties in good health and CMV-seropositive. The CDR3 corresponds to CASSYGQVAYEQYF. The base sequence is TGTGCCAGCAGTTACGGGCAGGTCGCCTACGAGCAGTACTTC.